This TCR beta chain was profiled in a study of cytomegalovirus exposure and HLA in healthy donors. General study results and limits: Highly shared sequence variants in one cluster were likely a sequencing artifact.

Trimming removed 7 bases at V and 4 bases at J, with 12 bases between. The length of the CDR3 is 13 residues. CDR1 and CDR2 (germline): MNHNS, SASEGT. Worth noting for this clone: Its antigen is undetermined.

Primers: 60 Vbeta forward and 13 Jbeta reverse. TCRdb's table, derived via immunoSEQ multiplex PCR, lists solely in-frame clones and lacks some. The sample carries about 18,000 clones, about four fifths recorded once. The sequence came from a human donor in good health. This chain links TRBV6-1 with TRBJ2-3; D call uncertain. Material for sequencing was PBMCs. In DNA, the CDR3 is TGTGCCAGCATTCACCCCGCGGCAGATACGCAGTATTTT. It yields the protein CASIHPAADTQYF.